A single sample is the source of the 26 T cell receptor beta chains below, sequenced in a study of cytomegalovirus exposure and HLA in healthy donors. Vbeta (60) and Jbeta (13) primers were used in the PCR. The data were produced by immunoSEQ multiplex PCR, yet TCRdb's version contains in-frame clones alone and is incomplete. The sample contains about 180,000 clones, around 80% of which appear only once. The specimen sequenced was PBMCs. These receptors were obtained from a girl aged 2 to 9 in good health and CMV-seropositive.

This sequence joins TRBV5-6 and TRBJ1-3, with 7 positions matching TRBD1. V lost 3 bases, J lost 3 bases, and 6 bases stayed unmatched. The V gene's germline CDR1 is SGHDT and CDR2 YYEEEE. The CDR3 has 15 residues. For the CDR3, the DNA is TGTGCCAGCAGCTACGACCCAGGGGGTGGAAACACCATATATTTT. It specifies CASSYDPGGGNTIYF.

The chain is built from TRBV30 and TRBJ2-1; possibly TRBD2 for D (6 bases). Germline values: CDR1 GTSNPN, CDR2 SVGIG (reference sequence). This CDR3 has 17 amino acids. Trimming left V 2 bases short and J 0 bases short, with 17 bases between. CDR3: CAWSTSLAGSSYNEQFF. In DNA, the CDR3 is TGTGCCTGGAGTACTAGCCTGGCCGGCAGCTCCTACAATGAGCAGTTCTTC.

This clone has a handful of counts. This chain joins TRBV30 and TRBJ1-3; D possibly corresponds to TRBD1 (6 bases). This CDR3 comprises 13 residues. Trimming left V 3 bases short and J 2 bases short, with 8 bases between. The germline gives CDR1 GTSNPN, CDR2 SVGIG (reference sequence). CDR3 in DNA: TGTGCCTGGAGGCCAGGGGCTGGAAACACCATATATTTT. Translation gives CAWRPGAGNTIYF.

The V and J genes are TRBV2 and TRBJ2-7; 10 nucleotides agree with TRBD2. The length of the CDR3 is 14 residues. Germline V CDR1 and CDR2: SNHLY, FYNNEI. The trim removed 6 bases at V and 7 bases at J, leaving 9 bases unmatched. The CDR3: CASSRTSGGREQYF. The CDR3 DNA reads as TGTGCCAGCAGCCGGACTAGCGGAGGTAGGGAGCAGTACTTC.

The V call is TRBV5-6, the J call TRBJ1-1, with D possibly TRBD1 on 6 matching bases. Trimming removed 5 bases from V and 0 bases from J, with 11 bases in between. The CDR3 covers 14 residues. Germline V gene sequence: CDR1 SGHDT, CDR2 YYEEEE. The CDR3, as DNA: TGTGCCAGCAGTAGGGGGGGGGTGAACACTGAAGCTTTCTTT. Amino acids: CASSRGGVNTEAFF.

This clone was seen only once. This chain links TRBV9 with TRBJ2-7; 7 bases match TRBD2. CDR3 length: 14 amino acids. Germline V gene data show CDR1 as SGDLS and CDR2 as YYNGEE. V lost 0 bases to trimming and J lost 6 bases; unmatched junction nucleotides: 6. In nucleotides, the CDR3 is TGTGCCAGCAGCGTAGTCGGAGGGAGGGGCGAGCAGTACTTC. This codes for CASSVVGGRGEQYF.

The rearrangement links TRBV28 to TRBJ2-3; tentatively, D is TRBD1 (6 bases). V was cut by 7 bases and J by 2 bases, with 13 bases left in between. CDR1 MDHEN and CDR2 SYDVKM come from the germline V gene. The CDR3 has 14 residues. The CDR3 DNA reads TGTGCCAGCACCCAGGGGCATCACACAGATACGCAGTATTTT. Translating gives CASTQGHHTDTQYF.

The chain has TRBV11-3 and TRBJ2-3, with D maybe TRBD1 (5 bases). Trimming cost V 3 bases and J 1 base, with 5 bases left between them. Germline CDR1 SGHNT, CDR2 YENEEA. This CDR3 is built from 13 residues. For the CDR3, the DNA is TGTGCCAGCAGCTTCAGGGGCACAGATACGCAGTATTTT. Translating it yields CASSFRGTDTQYF.

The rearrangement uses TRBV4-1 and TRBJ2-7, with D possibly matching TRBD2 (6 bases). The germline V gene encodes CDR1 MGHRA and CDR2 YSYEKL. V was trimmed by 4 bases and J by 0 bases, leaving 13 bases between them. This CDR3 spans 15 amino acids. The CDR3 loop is CASSPSGFSSYEQYF. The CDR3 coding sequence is TGCGCCAGCAGCCCGAGCGGGTTTAGCTCCTACGAGCAGTACTTC.

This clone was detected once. CDR3 bases: TGTGCCAGTAGTGGAGACAGGCGGGCTGGCCACACCATATATTTT. Residues: CASSGDRRAGHTIYF. V usage is TRBV19 and J usage is TRBJ1-3; D is perhaps TRBD1 (6 bases). Germline V gene data show CDR1 as LNHDA and CDR2 as SQIVND (reference sequence). Deletions cut 5 bases from V and 8 bases from J, with 19 bases between. The CDR3 has 15 residues.

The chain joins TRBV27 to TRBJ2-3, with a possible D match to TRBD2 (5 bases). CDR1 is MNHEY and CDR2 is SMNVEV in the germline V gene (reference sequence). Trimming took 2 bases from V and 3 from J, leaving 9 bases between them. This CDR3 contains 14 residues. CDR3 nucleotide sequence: TGTGCCAGCAGTTTAATAGAGGGAACAGATACGCAGTATTTT. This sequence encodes CASSLIEGTDTQYF.

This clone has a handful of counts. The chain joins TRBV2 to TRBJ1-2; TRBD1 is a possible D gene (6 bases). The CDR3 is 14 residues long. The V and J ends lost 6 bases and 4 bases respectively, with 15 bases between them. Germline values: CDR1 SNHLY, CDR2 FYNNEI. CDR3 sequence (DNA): TGTGCCAGCAGCGCGCGTCTAGGGGGCTATGGCTACACCTTC. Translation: CASSARLGGYGYTF. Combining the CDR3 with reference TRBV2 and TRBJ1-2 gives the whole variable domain EPEVTQTPSHQVTQMGQEVILRCVPISNHLYFYWYRQILGQKVEFLVSFYNNEISEKSEIFDDQFSVERPDGSNFTLKIRSTKLEDSAMYFCASSARLGGYGYTFGSGTRLTVV.

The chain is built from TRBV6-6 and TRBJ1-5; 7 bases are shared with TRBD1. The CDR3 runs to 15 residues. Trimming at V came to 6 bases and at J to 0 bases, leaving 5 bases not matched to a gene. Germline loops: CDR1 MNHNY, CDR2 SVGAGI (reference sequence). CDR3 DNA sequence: TGTGCCAGCAGCCCCGCAGGGGGTAGCAATCAGCCCCAGCATTTT. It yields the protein CASSPAGGSNQPQHF.

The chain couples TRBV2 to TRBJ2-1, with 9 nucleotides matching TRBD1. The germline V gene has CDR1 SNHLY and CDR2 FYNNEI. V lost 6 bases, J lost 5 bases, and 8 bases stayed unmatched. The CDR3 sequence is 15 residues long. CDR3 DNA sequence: TGTGCCAGCAGGAAGGGACAGGGCACCCACAATGAGCAGTTCTTC. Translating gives CASRKGQGTHNEQFF.

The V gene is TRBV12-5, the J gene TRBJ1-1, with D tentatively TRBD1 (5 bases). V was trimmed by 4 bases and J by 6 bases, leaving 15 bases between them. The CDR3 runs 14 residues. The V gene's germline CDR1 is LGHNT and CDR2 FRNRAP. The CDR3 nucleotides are TGTGCTAGTGGTTCCAACCCTCGGGGGGCTGAAGCTTTCTTT. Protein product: CASGSNPRGAEAFF. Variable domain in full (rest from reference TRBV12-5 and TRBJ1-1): DARVTQTPRHKVTEMGQEVTMRCQPILGHNTVFWYRQTMMQGLELLAYFRNRAPLDDSGMPKDRFSAEMPDATLATLKIQPSEPRDSAVYFCASGSNPRGAEAFFGQGTRLTVV.

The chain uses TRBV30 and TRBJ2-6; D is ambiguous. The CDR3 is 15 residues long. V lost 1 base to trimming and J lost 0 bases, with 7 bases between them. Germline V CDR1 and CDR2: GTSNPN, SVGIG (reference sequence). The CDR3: CAWSAGSSGANVLTF. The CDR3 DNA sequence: TGTGCCTGGAGTGCAGGAAGCTCTGGGGCCAACGTCCTGACTTTC.

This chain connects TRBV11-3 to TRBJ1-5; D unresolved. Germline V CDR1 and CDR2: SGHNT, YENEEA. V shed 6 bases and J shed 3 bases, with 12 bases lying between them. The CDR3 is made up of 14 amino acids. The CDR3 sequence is CASRQDTNNQPQHF. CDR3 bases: TGTGCCAGCAGACAAGACACGAACAATCAGCCCCAGCATTTT.

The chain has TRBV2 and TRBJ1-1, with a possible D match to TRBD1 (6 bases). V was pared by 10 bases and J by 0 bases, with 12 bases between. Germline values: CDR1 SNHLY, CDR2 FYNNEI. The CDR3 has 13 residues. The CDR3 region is CATRDTMNTEAFF. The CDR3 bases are TGTGCCACCAGGGACACGATGAACACTGAAGCTTTCTTT.

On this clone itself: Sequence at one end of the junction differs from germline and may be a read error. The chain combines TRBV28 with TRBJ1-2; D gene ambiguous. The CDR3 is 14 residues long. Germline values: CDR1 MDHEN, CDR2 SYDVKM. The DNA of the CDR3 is TGTGCCAGCACTTTAGGTGGGCTGAGCTATGGCTACACCTTC. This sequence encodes CASTLGGLSYGYTF.

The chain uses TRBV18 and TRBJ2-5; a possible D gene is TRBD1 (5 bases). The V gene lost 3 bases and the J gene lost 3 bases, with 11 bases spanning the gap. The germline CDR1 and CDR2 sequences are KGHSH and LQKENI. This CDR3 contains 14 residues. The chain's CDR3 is CASSPPPREETQYF. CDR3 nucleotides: TGTGCCAGCTCACCTCCCCCCAGGGAAGAGACCCAGTACTTC.

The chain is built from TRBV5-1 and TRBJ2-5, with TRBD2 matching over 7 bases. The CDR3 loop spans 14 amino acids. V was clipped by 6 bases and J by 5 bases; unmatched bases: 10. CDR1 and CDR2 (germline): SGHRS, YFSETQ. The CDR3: CASTPGRVGETQYF. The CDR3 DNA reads TGCGCCAGCACCCCGGGGAGGGTAGGCGAGACCCAGTACTTC.

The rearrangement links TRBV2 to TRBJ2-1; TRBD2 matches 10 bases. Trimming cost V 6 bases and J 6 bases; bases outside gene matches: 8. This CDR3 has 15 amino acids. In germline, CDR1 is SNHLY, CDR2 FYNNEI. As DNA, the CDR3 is TGTGCCAGCAGGAGAGCGGGGGGGGTTTTCAATGAGCAGTTCTTC. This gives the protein CASRRAGGVFNEQFF.

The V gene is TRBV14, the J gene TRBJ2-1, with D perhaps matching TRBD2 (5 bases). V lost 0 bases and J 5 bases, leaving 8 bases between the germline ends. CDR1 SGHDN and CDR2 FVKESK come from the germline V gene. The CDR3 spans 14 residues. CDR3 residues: CASSQDFGDNEQFF. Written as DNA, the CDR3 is TGTGCCAGCAGCCAAGATTTCGGGGACAATGAGCAGTTCTTC.

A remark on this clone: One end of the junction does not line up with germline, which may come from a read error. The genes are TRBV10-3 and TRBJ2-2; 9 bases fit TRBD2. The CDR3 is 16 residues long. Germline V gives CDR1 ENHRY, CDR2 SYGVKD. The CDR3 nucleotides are TGTGCCATCAGGGTTGGGGCTAGCGGGAACACCCGGGAGCTGTTTTTT. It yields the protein CAIRVGASGNTRELFF.

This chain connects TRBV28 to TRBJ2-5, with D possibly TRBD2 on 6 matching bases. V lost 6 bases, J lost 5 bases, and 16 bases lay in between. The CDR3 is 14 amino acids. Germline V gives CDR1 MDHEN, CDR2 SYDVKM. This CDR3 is CASRNWGREETQYF. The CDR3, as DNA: TGTGCCAGCAGAAACTGGGGCCGGGAGGAGACCCAGTACTTC.

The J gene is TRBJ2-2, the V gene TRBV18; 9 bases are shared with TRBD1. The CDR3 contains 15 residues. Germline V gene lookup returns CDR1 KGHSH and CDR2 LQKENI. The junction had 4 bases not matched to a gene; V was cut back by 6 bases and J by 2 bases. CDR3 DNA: TGTGCCAGCTCCCTGGACAGGGGAAACACCGGGGAGCTGTTTTTT. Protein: CASSLDRGNTGELFF.